The T cell receptor beta chain described here comes from a study of T cell repertoires in cytomegalovirus infection. Study details: TCR beta signatures that were public indicated CMV infection and matching HLA type. Points from the study as a whole: CMV-specific TCR beta clonotypes restricted by HLA-C were the ones dominating the ex vivo response. Carriers of CMV and the relevant HLA type were discriminated by public TCR beta frequency.

Each CDR3 protein gets one entry after TCRdb re-called the reads with MiXCR. Altogether approximately 240,000 distinct CDR3 sequences are present, over 9% being singletons, with the ten largest covering 1.5% to 2%. At least ten counts were recorded for this clonotype. Its antigen is currently unknown. V was pared by 0 bases and J by 4 bases, with 13 bases between. CDR1 LGHNA and CDR2 YSLEER come from the germline V gene. CDR3 length: 15 amino acids. This chain joins TRBV4-3 and TRBJ2-7; D is unresolved. The sequencing sample was made of PBMCs. The clonotype comes from a human donor in good health (CMV status not recorded). Some clones in this sample may be carry-over from other donors' samples. In DNA, the CDR3 is TGCGCCAGCAGCCAAGAAAGGGAAGCGCGGTACGAGCAGTACTTC. Its protein is CASSQEREARYEQYF.